A single sample is the source of the 9 T cell receptor beta chains below, sequenced in a study of blood T cells in healthy people across ages. A second PCR of about 7 to 12 cycles used a sample-barcoded 5' primer and a J-beta primer mix. TCRdb analysed the 5' RACE reads with MiXCR anew, one entry per CDR3 protein. The data show some 1,800,000 distinct CDR3 sequences, roughly two fifths seen once. Source material: blood. These TCRs come from a human donor in good health.

The chain is built from TRBV5-1 and TRBJ1-6; maybe TRBD1 (5 bases). Germline V gene lookup returns CDR1 SGHRS and CDR2 YFSETQ. CDR3 length: 17 residues. The V gene lost 0 bases and the J gene lost 0 bases, with 10 bases spanning the gap. CDR3 nucleotides: TGCGCCAGCAGCTTGGGAGGGGCGAGCTCCTATAATTCACCCCTCCACTTT. This gives the protein CASSLGGASSYNSPLHF.

This clonotype showed up many times. This CDR3 reads CSALLVLAGALDTQYF. The DNA of the CDR3 is TGCAGTGCCCTCCTCGTACTAGCGGGGGCATTGGATACGCAGTATTTT. This chain connects TRBV20-1 to TRBJ2-3, with 11 positions matching TRBD2. Germline loops: CDR1 DFQATT, CDR2 SNEGSKA (reference sequence). V shed 6 bases and J 6 bases; nucleotides not matched to a gene: 14. The CDR3 has 16 residues.

The chain combines TRBV29-1 with TRBJ1-2; D is unclear. V was trimmed by 7 bases and J by 1 base, leaving 10 bases between them. Germline V gene lookup returns CDR1 SQVTM and CDR2 ANQGSEA. The CDR3 length is 12 residues. CDR3 coding DNA: TGCAGCGCCCCGGATGATAACTATGGCTACACCTTC. Amino acid sequence: CSAPDDNYGYTF.

As to this clonotype: Germline is not matched at one junction end, which may reflect a read error. J is TRBJ2-7 and V is TRBV3-1; TRBD2 is a possible D gene (5 bases). Germline lookup yields CDR1 LGHDT and CDR2 YNNKEL (reference sequence). This CDR3 spans 13 amino acids. CDR3 DNA: TGTGCTAGCAGCGTAGGTGGCGCGGGCGAGCAGTACTTC. Protein: CASSVGGAGEQYF.

The chain carries TRBV18 and TRBJ2-1; D might be TRBD1 (7 bases). This CDR3 is built from 16 residues. The germline CDR1 and CDR2 sequences are KGHSH and LQKENI. The V end was cut by 4 bases, the J end by 2 bases, with 15 bases between. CDR3 nucleotide sequence: TGTGCCAGCTCACGACAGGGCGCGGGGACCTACAATGAGCAGTTCTTC. Protein product: CASSRQGAGTYNEQFF.

This clonotype has only a few counts. V gene TRBV15 combines with J gene TRBJ2-7; the D gene is possibly TRBD2 (6 bases). Trimming shortened V by 1 base and J by 9 bases, and 10 bases separated the two germline ends. The CDR3 contains 12 residues. Germline values: CDR1 LNHNV, CDR2 YYDKDF (reference sequence). The CDR3 region is CATSRATAGQYF. DNA for the CDR3: TGTGCCACCAGCAGAGCAACAGCGGGGCAGTACTTC. The full variable domain, completed using reference TRBV15 and TRBJ2-7, is DAMVIQNPRYQVTQFGKPVTLSCSQTLNHNVMYWYQQKSSQAPKLLFHYYDKDFNNEADTPDNFQSRRPNTSFCFLDIRSPGLGDTAMYLCATSRATAGQYFGPGTRLTVT.

This clonotype was picked up a small number of times. This chain connects TRBV29-1 to TRBJ2-1; D not certain. This CDR3 comprises 10 residues. Per the germline V gene, CDR1 is SQVTM and CDR2 is ANQGSEA. With 0 bases removed from V and 10 bases from J, the gap between germline ends came to 4 bases. The CDR3 spells CSVEEQEQFF. As DNA, the CDR3 is TGCAGCGTTGAAGAACAGGAGCAGTTCTTC.

This chain uses TRBV6-1 with TRBJ2-7; the match to TRBD1 covers 7 bases. Germline CDR1 is MNHNS and CDR2 is SASEGT. This CDR3 contains 15 residues. Trimming took 10 bases from V and 0 from J; bases not matched to a gene: 12. This chain's CDR3 is CANSVQGQSSYEQYF. The CDR3 coding sequence is TGTGCCAACAGCGTACAGGGACAGAGCTCCTACGAGCAGTACTTC.

As to this clonotype: Given a much more abundant clone one base away, this may be a read error. The V call is TRBV5-1, the J call TRBJ2-1; 7 positions agree with TRBD1. The V segment lost 3 bases and the J segment 8 bases; nucleotides outside the gene matches: 11. This CDR3 has 15 amino acids. In germline, CDR1 is SGHRS, CDR2 YFSETQ. For the CDR3, the DNA is TGCGCCAGCAGCTCCCTTTCGACAGGGTGGCATGAGCAGTTCTTC. It specifies CASSSLSTGWHEQFF.